This T cell receptor (beta chain) was observed in a study of T cells after yellow fever vaccination. The CDR3 runs 15 residues. V was pared by 6 bases and J by 2 bases, with 8 bases of the junction left unmatched. Looked up from germline, CDR1 is SGHTA and CDR2 is FQGNSA. One entry per CDR3 protein, called by TCRdb with MiXCR from the 5' RACE reads. The sample consists of around 590,000 distinct CDR3 sequences, about 12% of them appearing once. Source: PBMCs, taken on the day of the yellow fever booster vaccination. V is TRBV7-2 and J is TRBJ2-5; 8 bases are a match to TRBD1. The clonotype comes from a man between 25 and 39 years old who received the YFV17D yellow fever vaccine. The CDR3 here is CASSAGTGGQETQYF. CDR3 coding DNA: TGTGCCAGCAGTGCCGGGACAGGTGGGCAAGAGACCCAGTACTTC.